This is a list of T cell receptor beta chains from one sample in a study of memory CD8 T cells in hepatitis C reinfection. Generated by immunoSEQ multiplex PCR, the TCRdb table keeps only in-frame clones and is missing some. This repertoire shows about 43,000 clones, 80% to 90% found once; its top ten account for under 0.9%. The sequenced material came from naive CD8+ T cells sorted from blood. The source of these receptors is a man between 18 and 29 years old with hepatitis C virus infection. The conserved cysteine and the conserved F or W are not part of the CDR3 here. A D gene is named only where the DNA matches it firmly.

TRBV11-2	TRBD1	TRBJ2-1	ASSSGQGQF
TRBV4-1	.	TRBJ1-3	ASSQERGGGNTIY
TRBV7-2	TRBD2	TRBJ2-7	ASKGGSSYEQY
TRBV5-6	.	TRBJ2-7	ASSLGTYEQY
TRBV5-8	.	TRBJ1-4	ASSYRVEDEKLF
TRBV29-1	TRBD1	TRBJ1-2	SVVAGGNYGYT
TRBV29-1	.	TRBJ2-3	SVLEGWRGTDTQY
TRBV18	.	TRBJ1-2	ASSPPDSLNYGYT
TRBV27	.	TRBJ2-5	ASSSGGTESETQY
TRBV6-5	.	TRBJ2-2	ASSYPNPTGELF
TRBV7-9	TRBD2	TRBJ2-2	ASSLDMGLAGTGELF
TRBV27	TRBD2	TRBJ2-2	ASRPAGGDTGELF
TRBV14	.	TRBJ2-1	ASSQDLTDYNEQF
TRBV7-9	TRBD1	TRBJ2-5	ASSDRTGHQETQY
TRBV7-8	.	TRBJ1-5	ASSLSVTGQPQH
TRBV29-1	TRBD2	TRBJ2-2	SALTSGGLNTGELF
TRBV10-2	TRBD1	TRBJ1-2	ASSDTGGNYGYT
TRBV21-1	.	TRBJ1-1	ASPGGWASNTEAF
TRBV5-4	.	TRBJ1-2	ASSTAGTYGYT
TRBV7-8	TRBD2	TRBJ2-7	ASSSYERGSAHEQY